Reported below is one TCR beta chain. The antigen is not known. The data are from a study of long-term antiretroviral therapy in people with HIV. Whole-study context: When the earliest samples were collected, ART was typically delayed until CD4 counts fell. The study, taken as a whole, reports: At every time point, clones expanded before ART dominated the repertoire.

Trimming left V 3 bases short and J 9 bases short, with 15 bases between. Germline-derived CDR1 and CDR2 are LNHDA and SQIVND (reference sequence). The CDR3 has 15 amino acids. Version v3.0 of the immunoSEQ assay was performed at survey level. TCRdb's table, derived via immunoSEQ multiplex PCR, lists solely in-frame clones and lacks some. Seen here are fewer than 30,000 clones, about 86% observed once, and the top ten hold around 6%. Sequencing was performed on unsorted PBMCs, taken 0.7 years before starting antiretroviral therapy. The gene calls are TRBV19 and TRBJ1-6; weak D call: TRBD1 (5 bases). This receptor was identified in a young man with HIV. The CDR3 DNA reads as TGTGCCAGTAGTATGGGTGAGGGGTTATCTTCACCCCTCCACTTT. It specifies CASSMGEGLSSPLHF.